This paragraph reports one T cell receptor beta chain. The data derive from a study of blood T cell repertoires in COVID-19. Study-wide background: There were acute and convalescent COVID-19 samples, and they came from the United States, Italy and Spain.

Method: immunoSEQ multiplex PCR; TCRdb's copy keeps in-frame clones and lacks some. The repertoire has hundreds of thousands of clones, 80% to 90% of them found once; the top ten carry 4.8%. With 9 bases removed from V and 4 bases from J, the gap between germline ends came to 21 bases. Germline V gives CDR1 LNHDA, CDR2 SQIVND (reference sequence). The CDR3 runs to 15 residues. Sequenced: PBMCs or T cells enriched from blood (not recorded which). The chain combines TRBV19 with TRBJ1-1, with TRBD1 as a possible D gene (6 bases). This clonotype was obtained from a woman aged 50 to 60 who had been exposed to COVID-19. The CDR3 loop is CASTEGQGLGTEAFF. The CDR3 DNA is TGTGCCAGCACAGAAGGGCAGGGGCTGGGCACTGAAGCTTTCTTT.